The rows below give T cell receptor beta chains drawn from one sample of a study of blood T cell repertoires in COVID-19. Profiling relied on immunoSEQ multiplex PCR, and the TCRdb table lists in-frame clones only, not all of them. The table has about 380,000 clones, more than 75% seen once. Material for sequencing was PBMCs or T cells enriched from blood (not recorded which). The receptor set was obtained from a man aged 25-40 years who had recovered from COVID-19. Both conserved end residues are part of each CDR3. D genes are given only for firm matches. Clone size is stated in some rows and not others, as once, few, many or a class when expanded.

v_gene	abundance	d_gene	j_gene	CDR3aa	CDR3nt
TRBV18	-	TRBD1	TRBJ2-7	CASSQETGPRWQYF	TGTGCCAGCTCCCAAGAGACAGGGCCCCGGTGGCAGTACTTC
TRBV5-1	few	TRBD1	TRBJ1-1	CASSSDRGNTEAFF	TGCGCCAGCAGCTCAGACAGGGGGAACACTGAAGCTTTCTTT
TRBV7-2	-	-	TRBJ1-3	CASSWRGGSGNTIYF	TGTGCCAGCAGCTGGAGGGGCGGCTCTGGAAACACCATATATTTT
TRBV2	few	-	TRBJ1-1	CASSEQGSEAFF	TGTGCCAGCAGCGAACAGGGTTCTGAAGCTTTCTTT
TRBV7-2	-	-	TRBJ1-3	CASSSRRGNAGPGNTIYF	TGTGCCAGCAGCTCCCGCCGGGGTAACGCGGGGCCTGGAAACACCATATATTTT
TRBV7-9	-	-	TRBJ1-6	CASSSSGGGNSPLHF	TGTGCCAGCAGCTCTAGCGGGGGAGGTAATTCACCCCTCCACTTT
TRBV11-2	-	-	TRBJ2-7	CASSKQTVSSYEQYF	TGTGCCAGCAGCAAACAGACAGTTAGCTCCTACGAGCAGTACTTC
TRBV24-1	-	-	TRBJ1-4	CATSDGATNEKLFF	TGTGCCACCAGTGACGGTGCAACTAATGAAAAACTGTTTTTT
TRBV28	-	TRBD1	TRBJ1-5	CASRSRGRKPQHF	TGTGCCAGCAGATCCAGGGGGCGCAAGCCCCAGCATTTT
TRBV19	-	-	TRBJ2-2	CASSIMAGTNTGELFF	TGTGCCAGTAGTATCATGGCAGGGACGAACACCGGGGAGCTGTTTTTT
TRBV5-1	-	TRBD2	TRBJ2-5	CASTQLAGTQETQYF	TGCGCCAGCACCCAACTAGCGGGGACTCAAGAGACCCAGTACTTC
TRBV5-4	-	TRBD1	TRBJ1-2	CASSPGQGRGYTF	TGTGCCAGCAGCCCGGGACAGGGACGAGGCTACACCTTC
TRBV13	-	-	TRBJ2-3	CASSFYGGPDTQYF	TGTGCCAGCAGCTTCTACGGGGGGCCAGATACGCAGTATTTT
TRBV15	once	-	TRBJ1-1	CATSRLQGRDTEAFF	TGTGCCACCAGCAGGTTACAGGGTAGAGACACTGAAGCTTTCTTT
TRBV27	-	-	TRBJ1-5	CASSLRGNQPQHF	TGTGCCAGCAGTTTAAGGGGAAATCAGCCCCAGCATTTT
TRBV7-9	-	TRBD1	TRBJ1-2	CASSQGAGYGYTF	TGTGCCAGCAGCCAGGGGGCAGGCTATGGCTACACCTTC
TRBV6-5	-	TRBD1	TRBJ2-7	CATIPQGSSYEQYF	TGTGCCACCATACCACAGGGGTCCTCCTACGAGCAGTACTTC
TRBV6-2/TRBV6-3	-	TRBD2	TRBJ2-7	CASSPVPGGKYYEQYF	TGTGCCAGCAGTCCAGTCCCCGGGGGGAAATACTACGAGCAGTACTTC
TRBV15	-	TRBD1	TRBJ2-2	CATQGQDTGELFF	TGTGCCACCCAGGGACAGGACACCGGGGAGCTGTTTTTT
TRBV7-6	-	-	TRBJ1-1	CASSLVPMEVAFF	TGTGCCAGCAGCTTAGTTCCGATGGAGGTAGCTTTCTTT
TRBV19	-	TRBD1	TRBJ1-5	CASNQRTGIQPQHF	TGTGCCAGTAACCAACGGACAGGAATTCAGCCCCAGCATTTT
TRBV15	few	-	TRBJ1-3	CATSRDYGSGNTIYF	TGTGCCACCAGCAGAGATTACGGGTCAGGAAACACCATATATTTT
TRBV3-1/TRBV3-2	few	-	TRBJ1-3	CASSQEASGNTIYF	TGTGCCAGCAGCCAAGAGGCCTCTGGAAACACCATATATTTT
TRBV19	-	TRBD1	TRBJ1-6	CASSSSGTVNSPLHF	TGTGCCAGTAGTTCCAGTGGGACAGTAAATTCACCCCTCCACTTT
TRBV28	-	-	TRBJ1-2	CASSLNRVGYTF	TGTGCCAGCAGCTTAAACAGGGTCGGCTACACCTTC
TRBV6-2/TRBV6-3	-	-	TRBJ1-5	CASSYSVGKIQPQHF	TGTGCCAGCAGTTACTCGGTCGGGAAAATTCAGCCCCAGCATTTT
TRBV10-3	-	TRBD1	TRBJ1-5	CAISTDRVAGNQPQHF	TGTGCCATCAGCACGGACAGGGTTGCTGGCAATCAGCCCCAGCATTTT
TRBV27	-	TRBD2	TRBJ2-7	CASSKPGGIHEQYF	TGTGCCAGCAGTAAGCCGGGGGGTATCCACGAGCAGTACTTC
TRBV5-1	-	-	TRBJ1-1	CASSLGRGDAEAFF	TGCGCCAGCAGCTTGGGCCGCGGGGACGCTGAAGCTTTCTTT
TRBV25-1	-	TRBD1	TRBJ1-2	CASSEALTGGHYGYTF	TGTGCCAGCAGTGAAGCCCTGACAGGGGGACACTATGGCTACACCTTC
TRBV19	-	-	TRBJ1-1	CASSFPGENTEAFF	TGTGCCAGTAGTTTCCCAGGGGAAAACACTGAAGCTTTCTTT
TRBV7-8	-	-	TRBJ2-1	CASSLARLPGDNEQFF	TGTGCCAGCAGCTTAGCGCGGCTGCCGGGGGACAATGAGCAGTTCTTC
TRBV7-2	-	-	TRBJ2-5	CASSLGRGQETQYF	TGTGCCAGCAGCTTAGGCCGGGGGCAAGAGACCCAGTACTTC
TRBV7-8	-	-	TRBJ2-7	CASSPHGRSSYEQYF	TGTGCCAGCAGCCCCCACGGAAGGAGCTCCTACGAGCAGTACTTC
TRBV11-2	-	TRBD1	TRBJ1-2	CASSASGTATLFYGYTF	TGTGCCAGCAGCGCGTCGGGGACAGCCACACTTTTCTATGGCTACACCTTC
TRBV9	-	TRBD1	TRBJ1-1	CASSVGRQGNTEAFF	TGTGCCAGCAGCGTAGGGCGACAGGGGAACACTGAAGCTTTCTTT
TRBV7-3	-	-	TRBJ1-6	CASSPTGVNNSPLHF	TGTGCCAGCAGCCCCACGGGGGTGAATAATTCACCCCTCCACTTT
TRBV6-5	-	-	TRBJ1-1	CASVSLNTEAFF	TGTGCCTCGGTGTCGTTGAACACTGAAGCTTTCTTT
TRBV19	-	-	TRBJ2-6	CASSSRPGQSSGANVLTF	TGTGCCAGTAGTTCGAGGCCGGGACAAAGCTCTGGGGCCAACGTCCTGACTTTC
TRBV18	-	TRBD1	TRBJ1-6	CASSSFLGGRNSAPLHF	TGTGCCAGCTCTAGTTTTCTAGGGGGCAGGAATAGTGCACCCCTCCACTTT
TRBV7-7	-	TRBD1	TRBJ2-1	CASSLEATGIYNEQFF	TGTGCCAGCAGCTTAGAAGCGACAGGGATCTACAATGAGCAGTTCTTC
TRBV10-3	-	TRBD2	TRBJ2-5	CAIRGGGAQETQYF	TGTGCCATCAGAGGCGGGGGGGCCCAAGAGACCCAGTACTTC
TRBV2	once	-	TRBJ1-2	CASSALTGGEYGYTF	TGTGCCAGCAGTGCCCTGACCGGAGGGGAATATGGCTACACCTTC
TRBV6-6	-	TRBD1	TRBJ2-2	CASSYLGTGGTGELFF	TGTGCCAGCAGCTACCTGGGGACAGGGGGCACCGGGGAGCTGTTTTTT
TRBV19	once	-	TRBJ1-1	CATKGRGRRTEAFF	TGTGCCACCAAAGGAAGGGGCCGAAGGACTGAAGCTTTCTTT
TRBV5-1	once	TRBD2	TRBJ2-1	CASSLGLAGLSGYNEQFF	TGCGCCAGCAGCTTGGGACTAGCGGGGCTTTCTGGCTACAATGAGCAGTTCTTC
TRBV7-9	-	-	TRBJ2-4	CASSPSQGGLTKNIQYF	TGTGCCAGCAGCCCTTCGCAGGGGGGTCTAACCAAAAACATTCAGTACTTC
TRBV19	once	-	TRBJ1-5	CASSIRGSDTPQHF	TGTGCCAGTAGTATAAGGGGATCGGACACGCCCCAGCATTTT
TRBV27	-	-	TRBJ2-7	CASRASGGYEQYF	TGTGCCAGCAGAGCCTCCGGTGGCTACGAGCAGTACTTC
TRBV5-1	once	TRBD1	TRBJ1-1	CASLQGPGDDTEAFF	TGCGCCAGCCTACAGGGGCCAGGGGATGACACTGAAGCTTTCTTT
TRBV25-1	-	TRBD1	TRBJ2-1	CASSGPGQGDDEQFF	TGTGCCAGCAGTGGGCCGGGACAGGGAGACGATGAGCAGTTCTTC
TRBV27	-	-	TRBJ2-7	CASSSTYSSYEQYF	TGTGCCAGCAGTTCCACCTACAGCTCCTACGAGCAGTACTTC
TRBV19	-	-	TRBJ1-5	CASSRYFQPQHF	TGTGCCAGTAGTCGTTATTTTCAGCCCCAGCATTTT
TRBV27	-	TRBD1	TRBJ1-4	CASSQFRDRVEKLFF	TGTGCCAGCAGTCAATTCCGGGACAGAGTTGAAAAACTGTTTTTT
TRBV4-3	-	-	TRBJ1-2	CASSPGTYSRDYYGYTF	TGCGCCAGCAGCCCAGGAACCTATAGCAGGGACTACTATGGCTACACCTTC
TRBV3-1/TRBV3-2	once	TRBD1	TRBJ1-1	CASSQLSGGGTEAFF	TGTGCCAGCAGCCAACTCTCAGGGGGCGGCACTGAAGCTTTCTTT